This TCR beta chain originates from a study of T-cell reconstitution after alpha-beta-depleted transplantation in children. To note about this clonotype: As yet, its antigen is unknown.

Trimming took 1 base from V and 4 from J, leaving 10 bases between them. Germline V gene data show CDR1 as SGHTA and CDR2 as FQGNSA. The CDR3 totals 14 residues. Overall study findings and caveats: Several patients had high TCRbeta diversity at day 60; it came from surviving recipient T cells and thymic progenitors. After one year, T-cell counts and TCRbeta diversity mostly came from new T cells. Roughly two months post-transplant, alpha-beta T cells reportedly originated from several hundred graft clones that had expanded.

Unique molecular identifiers were built into the TCRbeta library. TCRdb passed the PCR reads through MiXCR, listing each CDR3 protein once. The repertoire holds approximately 130,000 distinct CDR3 sequences, with roughly 9.7% as singletons. The TCR was taken from a girl in the first two years of life who had a stem cell transplant for combined immunodeficiency, so the T cells may come from the graft donor. V is TRBV7-2 and J is TRBJ1-2; TRBD1 might be the D (6 bases). This material consisted of PBMCs, mostly from graft donor cells, taken 180 days after TCRalphabeta/CD19-depleted stem cell transplant. CDR3 residues: CASSLVRGSYGYTF. DNA for the CDR3: TGTGCCAGCAGCTTAGTCAGGGGTTCCTATGGCTACACCTTC.